Presented here are 31 T cell receptor beta chains from one specimen sequenced in a study of T cell changes during pregnancy in multiple sclerosis. Sequencing used immunoSEQ multiplex PCR; TCRdb keeps in-frame clones, though not all of them. The data hold over 40,000 clones, with approximately 88% observed a single time. The specimen was peripheral blood, collected in the first trimester of pregnancy. These receptors all come from a female donor in good health, enrolled as a control in a pregnancy study.

The DNA of the CDR3 is TGTGCCATCAGTGAGTATGGGGTGGGGCGGACTGAAGCTTTCTTT. It specifies CAISEYGVGRTEAFF. This rearrangement joins TRBV10-3 to TRBJ1-1; the D gene is possibly TRBD1 (5 bases). The V end lost 1 base, the J end lost 5 bases, and 14 bases lay between the germline ends. Germline V lookup: CDR1 ENHRY, CDR2 SYGVKD. This CDR3 is 15 amino acids long.

The chain couples TRBV7-3 to TRBJ2-5; possibly TRBD2 for D (6 bases). The CDR3 sequence is 13 residues long. Trimming left V 8 bases short and J 7 bases short, with 17 bases between. Per the germline V gene, CDR1 is SGHTA and CDR2 is FQGTGA. CDR3 sequence: CASGTLGDRTQYF. As DNA, the CDR3 is TGTGCCAGCGGGACTTTGGGGGATCGGACCCAGTACTTC.

This clone has just a few counts. The chain recombines TRBV30 with TRBJ1-1; no definite D call. The V gene lost 3 bases and the J gene lost 4 bases, with 9 bases spanning the gap. This CDR3 is 12 amino acids long. CDR1 is GTSNPN, CDR2 SVGIG, per germline (reference sequence). As DNA, the CDR3 is TGTGCCTGGAGGAGGGCTGCCACTGAAGCTTTCTTT. It codes for CAWRRAATEAFF.

The CDR3 coding sequence is TGTGCCAGCAGCGCGCAAGGGGGTGAAAAACTGTTTTTT. Translated, it gives CASSAQGGEKLFF. The chain uses TRBV9 and TRBJ1-4; tentatively, D is TRBD1 (6 bases). CDR3 size: 13 residues. CDR1 SGDLS and CDR2 YYNGEE come from the germline V gene. Trimming took 3 bases from V and 7 from J, leaving 10 bases between them.

The CDR3 nucleotides are TGTGCCAGCAGTTTACCCCAGGGACAGGGTGGGGGCGAGCAGTACTTC. This sequence encodes CASSLPQGQGGGEQYF. V gene TRBV28 combines with J gene TRBJ2-7; the match to TRBD1 covers 9 bases. Germline CDR1 and CDR2: MDHEN and SYDVKM. J gave up 6 bases and V 2 bases, and 11 bases lay outside the gene matches. The CDR3 consists of 16 residues.

The gene calls are TRBV9 and TRBJ1-2; TRBD1 matches 8 bases. V shed 0 bases and J 0 bases; nucleotides not matched to a gene: 4. Germline V gene data show CDR1 as SGDLS and CDR2 as YYNGEE. CDR3 length: 16 amino acids. DNA for the CDR3: TGTGCCAGCAGCGTAGCGGGACAGGAAGCTAACTATGGCTACACCTTC. This encodes CASSVAGQEANYGYTF. The full variable domain, its missing parts supplied by reference TRBV9 and TRBJ1-2, is DSGVTQTPKHLITATGQRVTLRCSPRSGDLSVYWYQQSLDQGLQFLIQYYNGEERAKGNILERFSAQQFPDLHSELNLSSLELGDSALYFCASSVAGQEANYGYTFGSGTRLTVV.

The V call is TRBV18, the J call TRBJ2-5; 9 nucleotides agree with TRBD1. The CDR3 length is 16 residues. CDR1 is KGHSH, CDR2 LQKENI, per germline. With 1 base clipped from V and 4 bases from J, the junction kept 7 bases outside the gene matches. The CDR3 nucleotides are TGTGCCAGCTCACCACTTCCGGGACAGGGTGCAGAGACCCAGTACTTC. Translating gives CASSPLPGQGAETQYF.

This chain joins TRBV11-2 and TRBJ2-7, with TRBD2 identical over 13 bases. The CDR3 length is 16 residues. The V and J ends lost 4 bases and 1 base, in that order; junction bases with no gene match: 4. Looked up from germline, CDR1 is SGHAT and CDR2 is FQNNGV. The CDR3 sequence: CASSSLTSGRSYEQYF. CDR3 sequence (DNA): TGTGCCAGCAGCTCCTTGACTAGCGGGAGGTCCTACGAGCAGTACTTC.

The chain links TRBV9 to TRBJ2-5, with D perhaps TRBD2 (6 bases). This CDR3 has 15 amino acids. V was shortened by 4 bases and J by 5 bases, with 18 bases between the two germline ends. CDR1 SGDLS and CDR2 YYNGEE come from the germline V gene. CDR3 sequence (DNA): TGTGCCAGCAGCCAAACGACCGGGACTGGGGAGACCCAGTACTTC. The encoded protein is CASSQTTGTGETQYF.

In this sample, this clone turned up a few times. The CDR3 loop reads CASSILGALPTPTEAFF. The CDR3 DNA follows: TGTGCCAGTAGTATCCTGGGGGCTCTACCGACCCCCACTGAAGCTTTCTTT. This rearrangement joins TRBV19 to TRBJ1-1, with D tentatively TRBD1 (6 bases). The CDR3 covers 17 residues. Trimming cost V 3 bases and J 4 bases, with 21 bases left between them. Germline V CDR1 and CDR2: LNHDA, SQIVND (reference sequence).

This sequence joins TRBV10-3 and TRBJ2-6, with 10 bases that match TRBD1. Germline-derived CDR1 and CDR2 are ENHRY and SYGVKD. J was trimmed by 2 bases and V by 8 bases; bases with no gene match: 9. The CDR3 length is 17 residues. The DNA for the CDR3 is TGTGCCATCCCCAGCGAGACAGGGGGCACTGGGGCCAACGTCCTGACTTTC. Translation gives CAIPSETGGTGANVLTF.

In regard to this clone: The germline gene is not matched at one end of the junction; a read error may be the cause. The genes are TRBV25-1 and TRBJ2-2, with 11 bases aligning to TRBD1. CDR3 length: 16 amino acids. Germline V CDR1 and CDR2: MGHDK, SYGVNS. Here the CDR3 reads CASSIGQGAFLGVLFF. CDR3 nucleotides: TGTGCCAGCAGTATCGGACAGGGGGCGTTTTTGGGGGTGCTGTTTTTT.

This clone was seen only once. V is TRBV19 and J is TRBJ1-3; no firm D call. V was shortened by 5 bases and J by 1 base, with 15 bases between the two germline ends. The CDR3 length is 16 residues. Germline loops: CDR1 LNHDA, CDR2 SQIVND (reference sequence). The CDR3 region is CASSYQRGKSGNTIYF. DNA of the CDR3: TGTGCCAGTAGTTACCAGAGAGGCAAATCTGGAAACACCATATATTTT. Using reference TRBV19 and TRBJ1-3 for the parts outside the CDR3, the full variable domain is DGGITQSPKYLFRKEGQNVTLSCEQNLNHDAMYWYRQDPGQGLRLIYYSQIVNDFQKGDIAEGYSVSREKKESFPLTVTSAQKNPTAFYLCASSYQRGKSGNTIYFGEGSWLTVV.

This clone has more than one count but fewer than ten. The V call is TRBV6-5, the J call TRBJ1-1, with a tentative D call TRBD1 (6 bases). Deletions cut 2 bases from V and 8 bases from J, with 9 bases between. Germline-derived CDR1 and CDR2 are MNHEY and SVGAGI. This CDR3 has 12 amino acids. CDR3 sequence: CASSYEGTEAFF. The CDR3 DNA sequence: TGTGCCAGCAGTTACGAAGGGACAGAAGCTTTCTTT.

The V gene is TRBV29-1, the J gene TRBJ1-2; TRBD1 agrees at 8 bases. The germline CDR1 and CDR2 sequences are SQVTM and ANQGSEA. CDR3 size: 13 residues. Germline trimming cut 4 bases from V and 1 base from J; bases unmatched to any gene: 2. The CDR3 region has the DNA TGCAGCGTTGGGACAGGGCTTAACTATGGCTACACCTTC. This sequence encodes CSVGTGLNYGYTF.

This chain joins TRBV30 and TRBJ2-2, with TRBD2 matching 7 bases. The germline V gene encodes CDR1 GTSNPN and CDR2 SVGIG (reference sequence). The V and J ends lost 8 bases and 7 bases, in that order; junction bases with no gene match: 16. The CDR3 loop spans 15 amino acids. The CDR3: CANTGTNSPGGELFF. DNA of the CDR3: TGTGCCAATACCGGGACTAATTCTCCCGGCGGGGAGCTGTTTTTT.

Details on this clone: Germline is not matched at one junction end, which may reflect a read error. DNA for the CDR3: TGCAGCGTTCTAAGGGGGGGAACTGAAACTTTCTTT. Amino acids: CSVLRGGTETFF. The rearrangement links TRBV29-1 to TRBJ1-1; weak D call: TRBD1 (6 bases). The CDR3 runs to 12 residues. Germline-derived CDR1 and CDR2 are SQVTM and ANQGSEA.

The chain combines TRBV20-1 with TRBJ2-7; unclear D gene. Germline V gene lookup returns CDR1 DFQATT and CDR2 SNEGSKA (reference sequence). This CDR3 region has 11 residues. V was clipped by 8 bases and J by 2 bases, with 10 bases between them. In DNA form, the CDR3 reads TGCAGTTATCCTGGGCCCTACGAGCAGTACTTC. Translating gives CSYPGPYEQYF.

V is TRBV4-3 and J is TRBJ1-2; 7 bases fit TRBD1. The CDR3 has 16 residues. Germline loops: CDR1 LGHNA, CDR2 YSLEER. V trimming: 4 bases; J trimming: 4 bases; junction bases outside the gene matches: 12. The CDR3 protein is CASSPGQVPAGYGYTF. The DNA of the CDR3 is TGCGCCAGCAGCCCAGGACAGGTCCCCGCCGGCTATGGCTACACCTTC.

The J gene is TRBJ1-5, the V gene TRBV6-1, with 7 bases matching TRBD1. The V gene end was trimmed by 5 bases and the J gene end by 1 base; junction bases not matched to a gene: 5. Germline CDR1 MNHNS, CDR2 SASEGT. The CDR3 has 15 amino acids. CDR3 coding DNA: TGTGCCAGCAGTCTTGGACAGGAAAGCAATCAGCCCCAGCATTTT. Translated: CASSLGQESNQPQHF.

The chain recombines TRBV19 with TRBJ2-2; 8 nucleotides agree with TRBD1. Germline trimming cut 4 bases from V and 5 bases from J; bases unmatched to any gene: 6. The germline V gene has CDR1 LNHDA and CDR2 SQIVND (reference sequence). This CDR3 region has 15 residues. The CDR3 DNA follows: TGTGCCAGTAGTACGGGACAGGATTTTACCGGGGAGCTGTTTTTT. Amino acids: CASSTGQDFTGELFF.

The J gene is TRBJ1-5, the V gene TRBV30; 10 nucleotides match TRBD1. CDR3 length equals 15 residues. Germline lookup yields CDR1 GTSNPN and CDR2 SVGIG (reference sequence). V was pared by 4 bases and J by 2 bases, with 5 bases of the junction left unmatched. Here the CDR3 DNA reads TGTGCCTGGACCCCCGGGACAGGGGGCAATCAGCCCCAGCATTTT. This gives the protein CAWTPGTGGNQPQHF.

This clone has only a few counts. V is TRBV27 and J is TRBJ1-2, with 11 positions matching TRBD1. Germline loops: CDR1 MNHEY, CDR2 SMNVEV (reference sequence). CDR3 length equals 15 residues. Losses at the gene ends were 5 bases for V and 7 bases for J; bases not matched to a gene: 9. CDR3 in amino acids: CASSPRDRGRSGYTF. CDR3 nucleotide sequence: TGTGCCAGCAGTCCCCGGGACAGGGGGAGGAGTGGCTACACCTTC.

This chain joins TRBV6-5 and TRBJ2-2; TRBD1 agrees at 8 bases. In germline, CDR1 is MNHEY, CDR2 SVGAGI. The junction had 11 bases not matched to a gene; V was cut back by 10 bases and J by 7 bases. The length of the CDR3 is 14 residues. CDR3 DNA: TGTGCCACCCACCTGGCAGGGGGCTTCGGGGAGCTGTTTTTT. Translation gives CATHLAGGFGELFF.

This clone was detected once. The V and J genes are TRBV6-1 and TRBJ2-7, with 8 bases aligning to TRBD1. Per germline, CDR1 MNHNS and CDR2 SASEGT. This CDR3 is 15 amino acids long. With 0 bases clipped from V and 5 bases from J, the junction kept 6 bases outside the gene matches. The CDR3 DNA reads TGTGCCAGCAGTGAAGCTTGGACAGGGTTGAACGAGCAGTACTTC. Its protein product is CASSEAWTGLNEQYF.

The chain uses TRBV7-9 and TRBJ1-2; the D gene is possibly TRBD1 (6 bases). CDR3 length: 13 amino acids. V was shortened by 1 base and J by 4 bases, with 7 bases between the two germline ends. The germline CDR1 and CDR2 sequences are SEHNR and FQNEAQ (reference sequence). CDR3 loop: CASSLGGGYGYTF. In nucleotides, the CDR3 is TGTGCCAGCAGCTTAGGAGGGGGCTATGGCTACACCTTC. The full variable domain, completed using reference TRBV7-9 and TRBJ1-2, is DTGVSQNPRHKITKRGQNVTFRCDPISEHNRLYWYRQTLGQGPEFLTYFQNEAQLEKSRLLSDRFSAERPKGSFSTLEIQRTEQGDSAMYLCASSLGGGYGYTFGSGTRLTVV.

This CDR3 reads CASSAIHAVGDEQFF. The CDR3 coding sequence is TGTGCCAGCTCAGCCATTCACGCGGTAGGGGATGAGCAGTTCTTC. This chain uses TRBV18 with TRBJ2-1, with TRBD1 as a possible D gene (5 bases). Per germline, CDR1 KGHSH and CDR2 LQKENI. The CDR3 consists of 15 residues. Trimming left V 5 bases short and J 8 bases short, with 19 bases between.

The chain combines TRBV5-1 with TRBJ2-1; 13 nucleotides agree with TRBD2. V shed 4 bases and J 4 bases; nucleotides not matched to a gene: 5. Germline V CDR1 and CDR2: SGHRS, YFSETQ. The CDR3 consists of 16 residues. CDR3 protein: CASSPGLAGLYNEQFF. Here the CDR3 DNA reads TGCGCCAGCAGCCCGGGACTAGCGGGGTTATACAATGAGCAGTTCTTC.

V gene TRBV27 combines with J gene TRBJ2-5; 7 bases match TRBD2. This CDR3 has 15 residues. J lost 5 bases, V lost 4 bases, and 10 bases had no gene match. Germline V gene lookup returns CDR1 MNHEY and CDR2 SMNVEV (reference sequence). The CDR3 here is CASSSNSGRGETQYF. CDR3 coding DNA: TGTGCCAGCAGTTCCAATAGCGGGCGCGGGGAGACCCAGTACTTC.

This clone appeared once. The chain carries TRBV5-1 and TRBJ2-7; tentatively, D is TRBD1 (6 bases). The germline V gene has CDR1 SGHRS and CDR2 YFSETQ. The CDR3 sequence is 14 residues long. Trimming removed 1 base at V and 1 base at J, with 9 bases between. The CDR3: CASSLPGASYEQYF. CDR3 nucleotides: TGCGCCAGCAGCTTGCCAGGGGCTTCCTACGAGCAGTACTTC. The full variable domain, its missing parts supplied by reference TRBV5-1 and TRBJ2-7, is KAGVTQTPRYLIKTRGQQVTLSCSPISGHRSVSWYQQTPGQGLQFLFEYFSETQRNKGNFPGRFSGRQFSNSRSEMNVSTLELGDSALYLCASSLPGASYEQYFGPGTRLTVT.

The J gene is TRBJ1-1, the V gene TRBV9; no clear D. In germline, CDR1 is SGDLS, CDR2 YYNGEE. CDR3 length: 17 amino acids. Deletions cut 4 bases from V and 1 base from J, with 20 bases between. The CDR3 DNA follows: TGTGCCAGCAGCTCCAACCGGGATAACAGACAGAACACTGAAGCTTTCTTT. As protein: CASSSNRDNRQNTEAFF.